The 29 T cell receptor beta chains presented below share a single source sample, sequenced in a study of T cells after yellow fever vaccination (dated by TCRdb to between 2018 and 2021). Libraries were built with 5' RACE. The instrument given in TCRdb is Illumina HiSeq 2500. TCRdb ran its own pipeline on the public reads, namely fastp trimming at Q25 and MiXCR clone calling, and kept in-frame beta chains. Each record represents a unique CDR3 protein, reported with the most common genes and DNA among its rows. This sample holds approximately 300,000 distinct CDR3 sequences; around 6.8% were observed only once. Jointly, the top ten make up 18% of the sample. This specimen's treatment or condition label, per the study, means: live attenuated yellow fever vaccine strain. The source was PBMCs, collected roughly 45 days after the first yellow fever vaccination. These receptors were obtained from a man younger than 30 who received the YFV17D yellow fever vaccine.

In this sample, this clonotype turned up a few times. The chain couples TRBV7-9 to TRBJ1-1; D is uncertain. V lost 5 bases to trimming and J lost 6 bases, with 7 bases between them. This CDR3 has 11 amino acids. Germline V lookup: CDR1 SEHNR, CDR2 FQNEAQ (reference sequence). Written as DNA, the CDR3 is TGTGCCAGCAGCAGGGTCCCTGAAGCTTTCTTT. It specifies CASSRVPEAFF.

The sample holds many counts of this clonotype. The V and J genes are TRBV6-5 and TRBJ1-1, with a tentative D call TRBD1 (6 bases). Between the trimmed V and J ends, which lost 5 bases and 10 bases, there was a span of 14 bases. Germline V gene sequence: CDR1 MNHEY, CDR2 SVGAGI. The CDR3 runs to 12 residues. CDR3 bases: TGTGCCAGCAGTCAGGGGCCGCAACGAGCTTTCTTT. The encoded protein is CASSQGPQRAFF.

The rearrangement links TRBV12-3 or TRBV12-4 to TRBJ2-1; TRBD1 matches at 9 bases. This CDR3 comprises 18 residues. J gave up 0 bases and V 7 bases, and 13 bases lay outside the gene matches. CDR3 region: CASTPTGGIISSYNEQFF. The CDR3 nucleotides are TGTGCCAGCACCCCCACAGGGGGCATCATCAGCTCCTACAATGAGCAGTTCTTC.

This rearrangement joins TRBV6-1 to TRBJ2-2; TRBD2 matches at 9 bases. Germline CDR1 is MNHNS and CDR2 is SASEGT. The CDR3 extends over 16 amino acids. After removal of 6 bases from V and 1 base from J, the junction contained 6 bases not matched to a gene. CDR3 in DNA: TGTGCCAGCAGCCGCAGCGGGGGGCGGAACACCGGGGAGCTGTTTTTT. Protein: CASSRSGGRNTGELFF.

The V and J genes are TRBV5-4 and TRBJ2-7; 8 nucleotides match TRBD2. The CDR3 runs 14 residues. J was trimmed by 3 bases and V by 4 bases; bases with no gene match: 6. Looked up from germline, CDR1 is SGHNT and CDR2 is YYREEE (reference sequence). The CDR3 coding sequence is TGTGCCAGCAGCCGTAGCGGGGAAGTCTACGAGCAGTACTTC. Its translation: CASSRSGEVYEQYF.

CDR3 loop: CASSPPTGTNGAFF. CDR3 in DNA: TGTGCCAGCTCACCACCGACAGGGACTAACGGGGCTTTCTTT. The rearrangement joins TRBV18 to TRBJ1-1; 7 nucleotides agree with TRBD1. This CDR3 spans 14 amino acids. Germline trimming cut 0 bases from V and 11 bases from J; bases unmatched to any gene: 9. Germline V lookup: CDR1 KGHSH, CDR2 LQKENI.

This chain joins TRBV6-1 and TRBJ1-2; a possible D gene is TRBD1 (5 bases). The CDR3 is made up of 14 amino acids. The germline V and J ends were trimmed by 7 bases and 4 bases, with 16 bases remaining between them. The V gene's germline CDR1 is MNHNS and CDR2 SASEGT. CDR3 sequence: CASIRKGDPYGYTF. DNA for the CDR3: TGTGCCAGCATCAGGAAAGGGGACCCCTATGGCTACACCTTC.

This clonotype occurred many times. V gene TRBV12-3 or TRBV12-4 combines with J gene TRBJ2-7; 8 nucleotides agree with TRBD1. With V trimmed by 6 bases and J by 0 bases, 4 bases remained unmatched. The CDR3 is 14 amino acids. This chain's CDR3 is CASRLQGASYEQYF. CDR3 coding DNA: TGTGCCAGCAGGCTTCAGGGGGCCTCCTACGAGCAGTACTTC.

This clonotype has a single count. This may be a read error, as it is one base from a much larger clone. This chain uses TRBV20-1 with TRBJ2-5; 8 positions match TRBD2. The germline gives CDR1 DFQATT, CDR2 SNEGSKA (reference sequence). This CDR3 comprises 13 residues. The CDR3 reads CSAFYGLAETPYF. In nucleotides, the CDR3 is TGCAGTGCTTTTTACGGACTAGCCGAGACCCCGTACTTC.

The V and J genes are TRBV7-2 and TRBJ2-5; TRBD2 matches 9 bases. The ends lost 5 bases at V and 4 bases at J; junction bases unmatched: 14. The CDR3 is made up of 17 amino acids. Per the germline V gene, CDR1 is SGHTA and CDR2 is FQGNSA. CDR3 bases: TGTGCCAGCAGCCATGGGGGCCTGTATAGCGGGGGAGAGACCCAGTACTTC. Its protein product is CASSHGGLYSGGETQYF.

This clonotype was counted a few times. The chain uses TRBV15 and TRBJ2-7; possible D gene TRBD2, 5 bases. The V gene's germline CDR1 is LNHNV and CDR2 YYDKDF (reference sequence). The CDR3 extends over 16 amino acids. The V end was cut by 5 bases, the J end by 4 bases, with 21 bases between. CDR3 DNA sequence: TGTGCCACCAGCGAAGGCCGGGGAGCAGGAACGTACGAGCAGTACGTC. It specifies CATSEGRGAGTYEQYV.

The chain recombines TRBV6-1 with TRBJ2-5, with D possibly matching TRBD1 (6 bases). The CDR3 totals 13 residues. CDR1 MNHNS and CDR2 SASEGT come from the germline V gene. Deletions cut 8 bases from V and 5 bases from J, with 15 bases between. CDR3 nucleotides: TGTGCCAGCGCAGGGCTTCAGGGGGAGACCCAGTACTTC. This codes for CASAGLQGETQYF.

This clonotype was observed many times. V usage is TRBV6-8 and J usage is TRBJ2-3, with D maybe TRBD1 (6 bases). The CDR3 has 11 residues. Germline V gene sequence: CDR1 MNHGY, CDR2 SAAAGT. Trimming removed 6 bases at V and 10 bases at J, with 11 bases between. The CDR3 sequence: CASSRTVSQYF. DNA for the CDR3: TGTGCCAGCAGCCGGACAGTATCGCAGTATTTT.

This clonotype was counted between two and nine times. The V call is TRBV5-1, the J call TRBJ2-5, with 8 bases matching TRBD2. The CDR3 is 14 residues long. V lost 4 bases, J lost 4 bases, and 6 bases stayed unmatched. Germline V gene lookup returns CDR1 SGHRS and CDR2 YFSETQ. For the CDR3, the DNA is TGCGCCAGCAGCCTGATAGCGGGGACAGAGACCCAGTACTTC. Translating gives CASSLIAGTETQYF.

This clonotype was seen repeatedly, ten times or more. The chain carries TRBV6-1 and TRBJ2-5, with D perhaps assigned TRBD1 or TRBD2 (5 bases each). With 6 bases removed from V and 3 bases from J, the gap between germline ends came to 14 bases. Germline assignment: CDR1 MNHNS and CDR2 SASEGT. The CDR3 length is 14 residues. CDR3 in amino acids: CASRTGTDEETQYF. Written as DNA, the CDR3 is TGTGCCAGCAGGACCGGGACGGATGAAGAGACCCAGTACTTC.

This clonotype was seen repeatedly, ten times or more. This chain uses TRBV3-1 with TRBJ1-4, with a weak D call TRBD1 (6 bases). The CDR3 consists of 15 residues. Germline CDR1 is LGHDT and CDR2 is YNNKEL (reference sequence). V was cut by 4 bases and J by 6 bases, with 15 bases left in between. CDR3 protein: CASSPIGTRYEKLFF. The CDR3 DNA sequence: TGTGCCAGCAGCCCAATCGGGACACGCTATGAAAAACTGTTTTTT.

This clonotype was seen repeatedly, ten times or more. CDR3 bases: TGTGCCGTAAACCGGGACGCGAACACCGGGGAGCTGTTTTTT. It encodes CAVNRDANTGELFF. J is TRBJ2-2 and V is TRBV10-3; D tentatively reads TRBD1 or TRBD2 (5 bases each). Trimming removed 11 bases from V and 0 bases from J, with 13 bases in between. The germline V gene encodes CDR1 ENHRY and CDR2 SYGVKD. The CDR3 has 14 amino acids.

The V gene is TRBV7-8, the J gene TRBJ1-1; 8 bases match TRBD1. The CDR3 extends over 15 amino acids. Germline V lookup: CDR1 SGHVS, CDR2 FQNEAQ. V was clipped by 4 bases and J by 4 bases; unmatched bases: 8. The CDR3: CASSSGRTGLTEAFF. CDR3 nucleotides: TGTGCCAGCAGCTCGGGAAGGACAGGGCTCACTGAAGCTTTCTTT.

CDR3 residues: CSARPTGGKNYEQYF. For the CDR3, the DNA is TGCAGTGCTCGCCCAACAGGGGGCAAAAACTACGAGCAGTACTTC. The J gene is TRBJ2-7, the V gene TRBV20-1, with 9 bases matching TRBD1. With 5 bases clipped from V and 3 bases from J, the junction kept 11 bases outside the gene matches. Germline V gives CDR1 DFQATT, CDR2 SNEGSKA (reference sequence). The CDR3 is made up of 15 amino acids.

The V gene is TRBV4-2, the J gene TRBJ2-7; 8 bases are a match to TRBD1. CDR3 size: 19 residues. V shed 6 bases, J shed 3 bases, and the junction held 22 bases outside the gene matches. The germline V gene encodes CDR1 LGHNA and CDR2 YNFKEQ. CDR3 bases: TGTGCCAGCAGTCACTCTGGGCAGGGGGCGAGTTTTTACTACTACGAGCAGTACTTC. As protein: CASSHSGQGASFYYYEQYF.

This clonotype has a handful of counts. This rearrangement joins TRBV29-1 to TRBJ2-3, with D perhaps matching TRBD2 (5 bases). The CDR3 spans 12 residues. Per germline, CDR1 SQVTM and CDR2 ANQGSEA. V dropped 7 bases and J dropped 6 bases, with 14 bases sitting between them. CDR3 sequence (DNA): TGCAGCGCGGGCCCTCGCGGGGATACGCAGTATTTT. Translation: CSAGPRGDTQYF.

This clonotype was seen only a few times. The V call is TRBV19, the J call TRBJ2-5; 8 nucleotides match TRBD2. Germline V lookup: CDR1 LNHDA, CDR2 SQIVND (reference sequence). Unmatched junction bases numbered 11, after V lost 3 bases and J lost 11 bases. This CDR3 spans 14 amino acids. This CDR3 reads CASSIAQRGPPQYF. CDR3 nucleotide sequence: TGTGCCAGTAGTATTGCCCAGCGGGGGCCGCCGCAGTACTTC.

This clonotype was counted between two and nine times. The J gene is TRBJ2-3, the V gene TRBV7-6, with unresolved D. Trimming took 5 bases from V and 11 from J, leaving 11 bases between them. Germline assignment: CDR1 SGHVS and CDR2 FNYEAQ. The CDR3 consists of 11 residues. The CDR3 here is CASSRRIVQYF. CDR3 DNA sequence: TGTGCCAGCAGCCGCCGGATCGTGCAGTATTTT.

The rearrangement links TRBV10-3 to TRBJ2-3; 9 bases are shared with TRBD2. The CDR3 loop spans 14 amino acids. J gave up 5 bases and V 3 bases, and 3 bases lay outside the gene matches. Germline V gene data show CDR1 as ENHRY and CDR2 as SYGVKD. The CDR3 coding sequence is TGTGCCATCAGTGACTCGACTAGCGGAGATACGCAGTATTTT. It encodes CAISDSTSGDTQYF.

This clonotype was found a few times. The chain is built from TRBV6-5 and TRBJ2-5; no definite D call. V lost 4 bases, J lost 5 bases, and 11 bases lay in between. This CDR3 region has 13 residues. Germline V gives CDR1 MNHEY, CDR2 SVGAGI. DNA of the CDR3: TGTGCCAGCAGTTCCCCGGCGAGGGAGACCCAGTACTTC. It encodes CASSSPARETQYF.

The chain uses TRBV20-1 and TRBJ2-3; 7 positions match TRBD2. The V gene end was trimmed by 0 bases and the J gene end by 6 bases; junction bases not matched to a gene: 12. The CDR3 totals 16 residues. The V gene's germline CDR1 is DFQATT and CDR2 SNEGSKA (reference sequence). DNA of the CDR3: TGCAGTGCTAGAGATCCGGTCCTAGCGGCCCCCGATACGCAGTATTTT. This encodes CSARDPVLAAPDTQYF.

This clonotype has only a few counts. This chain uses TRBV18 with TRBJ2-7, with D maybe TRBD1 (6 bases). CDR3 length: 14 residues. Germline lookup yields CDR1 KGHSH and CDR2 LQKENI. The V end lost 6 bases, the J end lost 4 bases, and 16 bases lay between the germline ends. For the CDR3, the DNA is TGTGCCAGCTCGGTGAGTGGGGGCGAGTACGAGCAGTACTTC. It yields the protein CASSVSGGEYEQYF.

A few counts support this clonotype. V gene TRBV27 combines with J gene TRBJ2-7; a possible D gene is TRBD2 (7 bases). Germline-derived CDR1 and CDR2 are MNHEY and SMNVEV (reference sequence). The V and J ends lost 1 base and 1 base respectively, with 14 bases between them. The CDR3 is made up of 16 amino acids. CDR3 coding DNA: TGTGCCAGCAGTTTATTTAAGGGGGGGGCGTCCTACGAGCAGTACTTC. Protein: CASSLFKGGASYEQYF.

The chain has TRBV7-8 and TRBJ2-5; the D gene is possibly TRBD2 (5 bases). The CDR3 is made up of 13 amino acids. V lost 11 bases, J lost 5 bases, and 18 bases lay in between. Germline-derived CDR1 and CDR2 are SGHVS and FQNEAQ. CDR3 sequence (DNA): TGTGCCTCGGGGAGTGGATATCTCGAGACCCAGTACTTC. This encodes CASGSGYLETQYF.